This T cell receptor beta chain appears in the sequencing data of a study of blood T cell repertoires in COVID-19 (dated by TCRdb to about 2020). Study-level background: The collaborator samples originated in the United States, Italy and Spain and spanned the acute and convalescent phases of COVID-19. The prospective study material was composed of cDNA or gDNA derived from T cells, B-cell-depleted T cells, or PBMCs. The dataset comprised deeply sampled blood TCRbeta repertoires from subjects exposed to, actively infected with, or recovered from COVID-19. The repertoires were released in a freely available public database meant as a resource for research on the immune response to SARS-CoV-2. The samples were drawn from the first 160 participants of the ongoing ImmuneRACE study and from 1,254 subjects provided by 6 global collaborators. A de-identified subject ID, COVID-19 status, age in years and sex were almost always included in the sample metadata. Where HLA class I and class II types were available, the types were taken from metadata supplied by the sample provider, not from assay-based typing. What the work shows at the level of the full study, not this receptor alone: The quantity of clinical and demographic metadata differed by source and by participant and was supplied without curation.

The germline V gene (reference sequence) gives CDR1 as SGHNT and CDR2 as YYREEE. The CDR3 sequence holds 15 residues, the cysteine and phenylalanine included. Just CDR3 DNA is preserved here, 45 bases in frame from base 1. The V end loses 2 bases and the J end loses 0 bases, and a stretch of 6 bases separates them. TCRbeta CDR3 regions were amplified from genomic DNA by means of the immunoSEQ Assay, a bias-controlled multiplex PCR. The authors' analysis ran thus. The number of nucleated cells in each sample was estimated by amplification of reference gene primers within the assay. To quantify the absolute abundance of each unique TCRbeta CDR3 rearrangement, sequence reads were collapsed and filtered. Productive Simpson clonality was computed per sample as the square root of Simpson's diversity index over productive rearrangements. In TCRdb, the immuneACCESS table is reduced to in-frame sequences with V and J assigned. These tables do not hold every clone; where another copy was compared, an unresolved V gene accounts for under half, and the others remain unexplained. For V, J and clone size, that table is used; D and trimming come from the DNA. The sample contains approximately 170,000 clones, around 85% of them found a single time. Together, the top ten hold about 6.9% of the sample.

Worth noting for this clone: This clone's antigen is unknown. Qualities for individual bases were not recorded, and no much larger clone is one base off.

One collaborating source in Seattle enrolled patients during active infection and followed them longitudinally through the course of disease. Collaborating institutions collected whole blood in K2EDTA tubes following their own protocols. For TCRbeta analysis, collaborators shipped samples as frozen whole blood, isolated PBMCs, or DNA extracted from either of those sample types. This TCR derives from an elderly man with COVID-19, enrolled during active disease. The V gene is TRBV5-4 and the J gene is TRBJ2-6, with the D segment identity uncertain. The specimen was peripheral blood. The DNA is TGTGCCAGCAGCTTTTCCCTCTCTGGGGCCAACGTCCTGACTTTC. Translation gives CASSFSLSGANVLTF.